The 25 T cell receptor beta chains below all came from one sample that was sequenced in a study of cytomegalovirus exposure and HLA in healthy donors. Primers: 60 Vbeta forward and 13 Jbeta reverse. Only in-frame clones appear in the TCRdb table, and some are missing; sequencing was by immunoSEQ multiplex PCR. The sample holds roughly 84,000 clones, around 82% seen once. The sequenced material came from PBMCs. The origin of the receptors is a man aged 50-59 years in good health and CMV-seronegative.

The CDR3 spells CASSPRQYQETQYF. The CDR3 DNA reads TGCGCCAGCAGTCCCCGACAGTACCAAGAGACCCAGTACTTC. The V gene is TRBV4-1, the J gene TRBJ2-5, with TRBD1 as a possible D gene (5 bases). Trimming shortened V by 6 bases and J by 0 bases, and 11 bases separated the two germline ends. There are 14 residues in the CDR3. Germline V gives CDR1 MGHRA, CDR2 YSYEKL.

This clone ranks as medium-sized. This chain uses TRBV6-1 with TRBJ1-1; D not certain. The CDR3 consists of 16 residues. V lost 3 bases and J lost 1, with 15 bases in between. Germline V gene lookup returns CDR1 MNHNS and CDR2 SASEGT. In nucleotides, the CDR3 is TGTGCCAGCAGTGAGATGCAGAGCGCGGGGAACACTGAAGCTTTCTTT. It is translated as CASSEMQSAGNTEAFF.

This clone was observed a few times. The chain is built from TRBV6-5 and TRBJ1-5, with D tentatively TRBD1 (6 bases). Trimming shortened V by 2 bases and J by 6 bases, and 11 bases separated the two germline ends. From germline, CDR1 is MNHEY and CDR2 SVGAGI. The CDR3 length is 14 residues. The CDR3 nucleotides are TGTGCCAGCAGTTACGGGGTAGGGGGTCAGCCCCAGCATTTT. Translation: CASSYGVGGQPQHF.

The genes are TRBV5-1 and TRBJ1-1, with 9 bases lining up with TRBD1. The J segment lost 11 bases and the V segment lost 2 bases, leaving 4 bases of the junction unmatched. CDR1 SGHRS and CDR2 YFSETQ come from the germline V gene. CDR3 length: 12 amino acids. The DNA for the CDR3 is TGCGCCAGCAGCTTAGACAGGGGGGAGGCTTTCTTT. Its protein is CASSLDRGEAFF. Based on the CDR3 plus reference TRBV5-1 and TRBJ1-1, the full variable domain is KAGVTQTPRYLIKTRGQQVTLSCSPISGHRSVSWYQQTPGQGLQFLFEYFSETQRNKGNFPGRFSGRQFSNSRSEMNVSTLELGDSALYLCASSLDRGEAFFGQGTRLTVV.

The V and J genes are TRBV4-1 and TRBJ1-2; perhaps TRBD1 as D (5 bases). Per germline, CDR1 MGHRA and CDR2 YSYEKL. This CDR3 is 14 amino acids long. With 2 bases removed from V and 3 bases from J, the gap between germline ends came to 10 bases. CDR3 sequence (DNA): TGCGCCAGCAGCCAACCGGGACTTCACTATGGCTACACCTTC. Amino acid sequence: CASSQPGLHYGYTF.

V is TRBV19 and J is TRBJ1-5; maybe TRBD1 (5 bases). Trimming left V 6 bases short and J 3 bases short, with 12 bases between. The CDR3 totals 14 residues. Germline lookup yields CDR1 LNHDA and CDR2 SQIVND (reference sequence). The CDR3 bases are TGTGCCAGTAGCCTGGGGGGACCCAATCAGCCCCAGCATTTT. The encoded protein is CASSLGGPNQPQHF.

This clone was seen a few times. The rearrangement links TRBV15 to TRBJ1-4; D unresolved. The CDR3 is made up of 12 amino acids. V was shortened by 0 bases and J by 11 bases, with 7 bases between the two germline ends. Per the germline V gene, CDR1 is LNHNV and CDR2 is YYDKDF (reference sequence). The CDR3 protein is CATSRDLRKLFF. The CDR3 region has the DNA TGTGCCACCAGCAGAGATCTGAGGAAACTGTTTTTT.

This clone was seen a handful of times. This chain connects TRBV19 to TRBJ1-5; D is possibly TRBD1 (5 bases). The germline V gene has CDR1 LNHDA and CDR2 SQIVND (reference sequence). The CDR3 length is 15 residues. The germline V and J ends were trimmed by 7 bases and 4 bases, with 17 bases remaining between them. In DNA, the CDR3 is TGTGCCAGTACCCAACCCAGGGAGGGAAATCAGCCCCAGCATTTT. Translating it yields CASTQPREGNQPQHF.

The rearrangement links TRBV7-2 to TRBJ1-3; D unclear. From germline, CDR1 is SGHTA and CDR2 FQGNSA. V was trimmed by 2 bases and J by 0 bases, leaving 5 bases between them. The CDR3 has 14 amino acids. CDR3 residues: CASSLQVSGNTIYF. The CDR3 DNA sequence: TGTGCCAGCAGCTTACAGGTCTCTGGAAACACCATATATTTT.

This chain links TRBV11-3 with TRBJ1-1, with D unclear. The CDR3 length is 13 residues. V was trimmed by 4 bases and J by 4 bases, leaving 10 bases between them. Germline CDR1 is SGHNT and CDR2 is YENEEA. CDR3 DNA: TGTGCCAGCAGCTCGCCAGAGGTCACTGAAGCTTTCTTT. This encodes CASSSPEVTEAFF.

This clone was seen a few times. The CDR3 nucleotides are TGTGCCAGCAGCTTAGGCCGGGGGGGGGCTTCCAAGCAGTACTTC. Translating it yields CASSLGRGGASKQYF. The chain recombines TRBV13 with TRBJ2-7; 8 nucleotides line up with TRBD2. This CDR3 has 15 residues. V lost 0 bases to trimming and J lost 8 bases; unmatched junction nucleotides: 9. Germline V gives CDR1 PRHDT, CDR2 FYEKMQ (reference sequence).

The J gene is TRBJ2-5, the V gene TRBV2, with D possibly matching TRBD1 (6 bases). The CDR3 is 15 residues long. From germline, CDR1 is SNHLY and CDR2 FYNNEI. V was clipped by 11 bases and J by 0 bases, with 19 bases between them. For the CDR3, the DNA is TGTGCCCTCGGTGATGAAGGGGACAACCAAGAGACCCAGTACTTC. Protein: CALGDEGDNQETQYF.

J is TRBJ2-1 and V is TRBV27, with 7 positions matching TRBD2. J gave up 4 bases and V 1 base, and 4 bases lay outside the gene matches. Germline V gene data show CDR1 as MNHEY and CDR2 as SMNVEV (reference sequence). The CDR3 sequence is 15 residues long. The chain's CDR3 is CASSLWEGRYNEQFF. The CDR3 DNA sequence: TGTGCCAGCAGTTTATGGGAGGGAAGGTACAATGAGCAGTTCTTC.

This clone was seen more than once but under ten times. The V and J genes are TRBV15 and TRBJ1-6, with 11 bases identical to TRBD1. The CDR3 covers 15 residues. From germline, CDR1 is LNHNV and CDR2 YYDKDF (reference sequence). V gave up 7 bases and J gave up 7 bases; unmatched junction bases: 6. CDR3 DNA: TGTGCCACCACCCCGGGACAGGGGGAAAATTCACCCCTCCACTTT. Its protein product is CATTPGQGENSPLHF. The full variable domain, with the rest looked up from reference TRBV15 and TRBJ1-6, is DAMVIQNPRYQVTQFGKPVTLSCSQTLNHNVMYWYQQKSSQAPKLLFHYYDKDFNNEADTPDNFQSRRPNTSFCFLDIRSPGLGDTAMYLCATTPGQGENSPLHFGNGTRLTVT.

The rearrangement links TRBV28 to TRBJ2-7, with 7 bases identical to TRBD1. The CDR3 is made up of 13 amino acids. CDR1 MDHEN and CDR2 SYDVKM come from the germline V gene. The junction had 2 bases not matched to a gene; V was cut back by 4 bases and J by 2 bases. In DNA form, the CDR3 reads TGTGCCAGCAGTTACGGGACAGCCTACGAGCAGTACTTC. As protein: CASSYGTAYEQYF.

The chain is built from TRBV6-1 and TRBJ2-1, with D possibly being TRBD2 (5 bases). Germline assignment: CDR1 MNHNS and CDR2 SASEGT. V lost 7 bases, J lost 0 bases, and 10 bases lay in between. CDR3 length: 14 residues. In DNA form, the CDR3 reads TGTGCCAGCACGGGCGGGTACTCCTACAATGAGCAGTTCTTC. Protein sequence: CASTGGYSYNEQFF.

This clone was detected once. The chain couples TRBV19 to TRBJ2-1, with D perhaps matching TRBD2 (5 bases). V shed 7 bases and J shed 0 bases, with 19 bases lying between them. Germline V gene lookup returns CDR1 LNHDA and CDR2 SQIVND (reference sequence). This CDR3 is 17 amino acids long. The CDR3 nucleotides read TGTGCCAGTAACCCGAGGTCTTCTACTAGCTCCTACAATGAGCAGTTCTTC. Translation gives CASNPRSSTSSYNEQFF.

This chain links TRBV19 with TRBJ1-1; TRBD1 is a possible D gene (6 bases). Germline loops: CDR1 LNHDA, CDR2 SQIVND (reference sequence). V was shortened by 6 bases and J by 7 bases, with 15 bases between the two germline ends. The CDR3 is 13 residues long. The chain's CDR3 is CASRRTGSHEAFF. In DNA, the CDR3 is TGTGCCAGTAGGAGAACAGGGAGTCATGAAGCTTTCTTT.

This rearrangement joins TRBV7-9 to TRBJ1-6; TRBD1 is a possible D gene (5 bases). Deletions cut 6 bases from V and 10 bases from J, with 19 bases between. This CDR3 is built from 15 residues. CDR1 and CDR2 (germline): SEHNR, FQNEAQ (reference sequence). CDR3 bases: TGTGCCAGCAGTCCGGGGGGAGTGGAAGGGTCACCCCTCCACTTT. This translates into CASSPGGVEGSPLHF.

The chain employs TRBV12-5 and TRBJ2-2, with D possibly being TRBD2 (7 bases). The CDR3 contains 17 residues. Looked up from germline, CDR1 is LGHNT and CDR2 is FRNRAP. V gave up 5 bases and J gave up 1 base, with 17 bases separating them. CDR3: CASGKGEGGQNTGELFF. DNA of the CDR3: TGTGCTAGTGGTAAGGGGGAGGGGGGCCAGAACACCGGGGAGCTGTTTTTT.

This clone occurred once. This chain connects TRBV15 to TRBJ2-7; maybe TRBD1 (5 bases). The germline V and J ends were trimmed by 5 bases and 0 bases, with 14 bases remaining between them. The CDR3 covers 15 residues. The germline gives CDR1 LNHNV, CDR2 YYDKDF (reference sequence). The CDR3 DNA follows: TGTGCCACCAGCGGAACAGGAAAAAGCTCCTACGAGCAGTACTTC. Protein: CATSGTGKSSYEQYF.

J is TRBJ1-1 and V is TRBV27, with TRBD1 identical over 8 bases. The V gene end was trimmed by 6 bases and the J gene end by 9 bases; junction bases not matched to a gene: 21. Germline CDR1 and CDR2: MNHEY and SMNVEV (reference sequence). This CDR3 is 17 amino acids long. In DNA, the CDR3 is TGTGCCAGCAGAAAGATGACAGGGGTCCCCGTAAGCCGACAAGCTTTCTTT. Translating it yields CASRKMTGVPVSRQAFF.

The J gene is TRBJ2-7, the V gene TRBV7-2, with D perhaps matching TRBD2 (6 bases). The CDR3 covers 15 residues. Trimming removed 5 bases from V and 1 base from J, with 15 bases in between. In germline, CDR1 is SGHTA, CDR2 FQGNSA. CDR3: CASSRTGVKSYEQYF. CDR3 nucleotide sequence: TGTGCCAGCAGCCGTACGGGGGTCAAATCCTACGAGCAGTACTTC.

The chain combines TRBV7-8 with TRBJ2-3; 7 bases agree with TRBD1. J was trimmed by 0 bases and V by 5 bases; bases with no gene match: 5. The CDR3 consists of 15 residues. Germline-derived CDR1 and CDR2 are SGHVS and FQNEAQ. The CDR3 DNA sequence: TGTGCCAGCAGCCCGAGACAGGGAAGCACAGATACGCAGTATTTT. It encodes CASSPRQGSTDTQYF. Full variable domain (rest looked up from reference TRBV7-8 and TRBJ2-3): GAGVSQSPRYKVAKRGQDVALRCDPISGHVSLFWYQQALGQGPEFLTYFQNEAQLDKSGLPSDRFFAERPEGSVSTLKIQRTQQEDSAVYLCASSPRQGSTDTQYFGPGTRLTVL.

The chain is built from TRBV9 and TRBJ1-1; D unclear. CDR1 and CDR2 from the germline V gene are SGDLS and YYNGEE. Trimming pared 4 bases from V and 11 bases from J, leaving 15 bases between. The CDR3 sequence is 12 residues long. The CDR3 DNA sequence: TGTGCCAGCAGCTCCGGAGCGGGTGGGGCTTTCTTT. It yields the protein CASSSGAGGAFF.